This is a list of T cell receptor beta chains from one sample in a study of human T cells and chemical hapten exposure. TCRdb called the RACE reads again in MiXCR, with one record for every CDR3 protein. The repertoire consists of 120,000 to 150,000 distinct CDR3 sequences, with 12% occurring once and the leading ten covering around 1.4%. The source material was whole blood, sampled in connection with sensitization to the hapten diphenylcyclopropenone (DPC). The receptors here all came from a woman aged 50 to 60 with alopecia areata. Some clones in this sample may be carry-over from other donors' samples. CDR3s include the opening cysteine and the closing phenylalanine or tryptophan. The D gene is left open where the match is weak. Not every row has a clone size; where given, it reads once, few, many or a size class.

cdr3_nt	cdr3_aa	clone_size	v_call	j_call	d_call
TGCGCCAGCAGCTTGGAGGCGGGGGCGGTCACAGATACGCAGTATTTT	CASSLEAGAVTDTQYF	many	TRBV5-1	TRBJ2-3	.
TGTGCCAGCAGTACCCGACTAGCGGGACCCCAAGAGACCCAGTACTTC	CASSTRLAGPQETQYF	.	TRBV27	TRBJ2-5	TRBD2
TGTGCCAGCAGTTCTATGGTTGATGAAAAACTGTTTTTT	CASSSMVDEKLFF	few	TRBV28	TRBJ1-4	.
TGTGCCAGCTCACCAGACTGGCAAGAGACCCAGTACTTC	CASSPDWQETQYF	.	TRBV18	TRBJ2-5	.
TGTGCCAGCAGCTCGTCAGCGGGACGGACCGGGGAGCTGTTTTTT	CASSSSAGRTGELFF	once	TRBV7-2	TRBJ2-2	TRBD2
TGCGCCAGCAGCCAAGATGGAGTCGGCCCCGGGGAGCTGTTTTTT	CASSQDGVGPGELFF	many	TRBV4-3	TRBJ2-2	.
TGCACCAGCAGCCAGAGTCCTCCGGGAACCCAAGAGACCCAGTACTTC	CTSSQSPPGTQETQYF	.	TRBV4-3	TRBJ2-5	.
TGTGCCAGCAAGGAGACTACTCCCTACGAGCAGTACTTC	CASKETTPYEQYF	.	TRBV7-2	TRBJ2-7	.
TGTGCCAGCTCCCTCGGACAGGGCCGGGAGCTGTTTTTT	CASSLGQGRELFF	few	TRBV18	TRBJ2-2	TRBD1
TGCGCCAGCAGCCTCGTCGGGACAGGGGGCCAACTCCCTGAGCAGTTCTTC	CASSLVGTGGQLPEQFF	few	TRBV5-1	TRBJ2-1	TRBD1
TGTGCCAGCAGCTCCCTGGGGCCCACCGGGGAGCTGTTTTTT	CASSSLGPTGELFF	.	TRBV11-2	TRBJ2-2	.
TGTGCCAGCAGCTTAGGACAGCGCACAGATACGCAGTATTTT	CASSLGQRTDTQYF	few	TRBV11-2	TRBJ2-3	.
TGTGCCAGCAGCAAGGGACAGAATGAAAAACTGTTTTTT	CASSKGQNEKLFF	few	TRBV9	TRBJ1-4	TRBD1
TGTGCCTGGAGTCCCGGGTACGAGCAGTACTTC	CAWSPGYEQYF	.	TRBV30	TRBJ2-7	.
TGTGCCACCAGCAGAGATCAAGGGTCTGGGGCCAACGTCCTGACTTTC	CATSRDQGSGANVLTF	.	TRBV15	TRBJ2-6	.
TGCGCCAGCAGCTTCACAGGGGCAACCTACAATGAGCAGTTCTTC	CASSFTGATYNEQFF	.	TRBV5-1	TRBJ2-1	TRBD1
TGTGCCAGCAGGTTGACAGGGCTCTCGGATACGCAGTATTTT	CASRLTGLSDTQYF	.	TRBV6-5	TRBJ2-3	TRBD1
TGTGCCAGCAGCCCGGGACTAGCGGTTAGCAATGAGCAGTTCTTC	CASSPGLAVSNEQFF	many	TRBV13	TRBJ2-1	TRBD2
TGTGCCAGCACCGGCAGGGCCAACTATGGCTACACCTTC	CASTGRANYGYTF	few	TRBV28	TRBJ1-2	.
TGTGCCAGCAGTTTGGTAGGGACCCGGGAGCTGTTTTTT	CASSLVGTRELFF	once	TRBV12-3/TRBV12-4	TRBJ2-2	.
TGCGCCAGCAGCCTGGACGGTCCGAACACCGGGGAGCTGTTTTTT	CASSLDGPNTGELFF	.	TRBV5-1	TRBJ2-2	.
TGTGCCAGCTCACCGACAGGATCCCATGAGACCCAGTACTTC	CASSPTGSHETQYF	.	TRBV18	TRBJ2-5	.
TGTGCTAGTGCTCTTGGACTAAACCAAGAGACCCAGTACTTC	CASALGLNQETQYF	many	TRBV12-5	TRBJ2-5	.
TGCGCCAGCAGCCAAGGGTCAGGGGATGGCTACACCTTC	CASSQGSGDGYTF	few	TRBV4-3	TRBJ1-2	.
TGTGCCAGCAGCCCTAGACAGTTCACAGATACGCAGTATTTT	CASSPRQFTDTQYF	.	TRBV14	TRBJ2-3	.
TGTGCCAGCAGTGAAGCAATCAACTATGGCTACACCTTC	CASSEAINYGYTF	.	TRBV6-1	TRBJ1-2	.
TGCGCCAGCAGCTGGACCGTGGGACAGGGGGCCGGGGAGCTGTTTTTT	CASSWTVGQGAGELFF	few	TRBV5-1	TRBJ2-2	TRBD1